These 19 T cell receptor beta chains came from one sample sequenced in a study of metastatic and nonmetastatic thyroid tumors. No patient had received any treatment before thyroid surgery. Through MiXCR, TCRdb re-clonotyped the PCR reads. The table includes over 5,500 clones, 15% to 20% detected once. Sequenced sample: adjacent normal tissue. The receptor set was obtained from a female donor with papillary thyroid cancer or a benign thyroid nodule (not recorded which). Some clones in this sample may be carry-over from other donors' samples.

The CDR3 loop is CASSWGASGTEAFF. CDR3 in DNA: TGTGCCAGCAGCTGGGGGGCGTCGGGCACTGAAGCTTTCTTT. This rearrangement joins TRBV7-3 to TRBJ1-1, with D tentatively TRBD1 (6 bases). Looked up from germline, CDR1 is SGHTA and CDR2 is FQGTGA. This CDR3 is 14 amino acids long. V lost 4 bases and J lost 4, with 13 bases in between.

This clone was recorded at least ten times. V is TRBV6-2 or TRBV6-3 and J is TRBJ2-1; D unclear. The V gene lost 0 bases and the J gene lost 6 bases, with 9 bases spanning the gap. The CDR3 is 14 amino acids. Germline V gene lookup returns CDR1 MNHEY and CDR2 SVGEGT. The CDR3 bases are TGTGCCAGCAGTTACTCCGGACCCCGCAATGAGCAGTTCTTC. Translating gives CASSYSGPRNEQFF.

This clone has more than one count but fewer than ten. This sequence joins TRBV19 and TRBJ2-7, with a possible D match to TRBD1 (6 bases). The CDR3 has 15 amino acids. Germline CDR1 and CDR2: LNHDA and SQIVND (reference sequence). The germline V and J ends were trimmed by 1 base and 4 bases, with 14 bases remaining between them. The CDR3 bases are TGTGCCAGTAGTATAGCACAGGGAACCCGATACGAGCAGTACTTC. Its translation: CASSIAQGTRYEQYF.

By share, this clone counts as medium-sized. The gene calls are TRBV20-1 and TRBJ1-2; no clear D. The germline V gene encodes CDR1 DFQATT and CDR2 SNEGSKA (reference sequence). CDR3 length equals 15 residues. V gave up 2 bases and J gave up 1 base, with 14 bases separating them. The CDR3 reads CSARPFRGDNYGYTF. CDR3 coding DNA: TGCAGTGCTAGACCGTTTCGCGGGGATAACTATGGCTACACCTTC.

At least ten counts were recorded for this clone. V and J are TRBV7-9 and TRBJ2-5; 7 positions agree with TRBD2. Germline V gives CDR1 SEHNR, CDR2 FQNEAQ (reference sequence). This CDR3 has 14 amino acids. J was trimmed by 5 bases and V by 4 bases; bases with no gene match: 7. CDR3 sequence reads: CASSSGREVETQYF. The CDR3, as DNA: TGTGCCAGCAGCTCGGGACGGGAGGTGGAGACCCAGTACTTC.

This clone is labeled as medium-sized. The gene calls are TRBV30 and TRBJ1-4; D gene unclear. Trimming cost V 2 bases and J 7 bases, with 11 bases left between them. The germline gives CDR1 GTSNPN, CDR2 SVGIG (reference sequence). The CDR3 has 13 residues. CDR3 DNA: TGTGCCTGGAGTAAAGAGTCCCTTGAAAAACTGTTTTTT. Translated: CAWSKESLEKLFF.

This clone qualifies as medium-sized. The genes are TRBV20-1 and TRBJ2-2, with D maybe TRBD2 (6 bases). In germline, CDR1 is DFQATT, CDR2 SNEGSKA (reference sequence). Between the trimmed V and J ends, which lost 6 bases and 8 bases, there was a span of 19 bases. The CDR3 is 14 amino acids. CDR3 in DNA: TGCAGTGCCCCCGGGACCCCTGGAGGGGGGGAGCTGTTTTTT. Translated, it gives CSAPGTPGGGELFF.

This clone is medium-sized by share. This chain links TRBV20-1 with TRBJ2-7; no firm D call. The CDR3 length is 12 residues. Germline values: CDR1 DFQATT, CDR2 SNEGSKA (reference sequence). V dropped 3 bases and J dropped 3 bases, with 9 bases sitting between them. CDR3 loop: CSARTDFYEQYF. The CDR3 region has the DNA TGCAGTGCTAGGACCGATTTCTACGAGCAGTACTTC.

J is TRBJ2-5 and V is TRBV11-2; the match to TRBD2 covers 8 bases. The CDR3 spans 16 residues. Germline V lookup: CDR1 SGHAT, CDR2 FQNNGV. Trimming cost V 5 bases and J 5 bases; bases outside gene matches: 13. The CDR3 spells CASSHLAAGEGETQYF. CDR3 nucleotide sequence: TGTGCCAGCAGCCATCTAGCAGCGGGGGAAGGGGAGACCCAGTACTTC.

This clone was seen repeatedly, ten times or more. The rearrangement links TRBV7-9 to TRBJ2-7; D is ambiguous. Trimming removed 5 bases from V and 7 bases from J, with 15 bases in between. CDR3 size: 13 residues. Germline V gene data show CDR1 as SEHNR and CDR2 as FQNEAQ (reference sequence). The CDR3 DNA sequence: TGTGCCAGCAGCCCCGACATATCCGGGGAGCAGTACTTC. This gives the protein CASSPDISGEQYF.

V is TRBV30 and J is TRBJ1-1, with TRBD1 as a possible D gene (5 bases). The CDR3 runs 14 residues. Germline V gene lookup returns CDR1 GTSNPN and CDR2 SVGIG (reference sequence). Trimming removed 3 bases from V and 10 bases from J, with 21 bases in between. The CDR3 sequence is CAWSPRRGRVLAFF. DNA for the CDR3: TGTGCCTGGAGCCCCAGGAGGGGTAGGGTTTTAGCTTTCTTT.

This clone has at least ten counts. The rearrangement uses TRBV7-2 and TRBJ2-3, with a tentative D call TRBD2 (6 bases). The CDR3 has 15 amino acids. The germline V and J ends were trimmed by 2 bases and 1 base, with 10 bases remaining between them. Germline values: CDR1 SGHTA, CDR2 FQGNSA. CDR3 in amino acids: CASSLRDLGTDTQYF. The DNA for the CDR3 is TGTGCCAGCAGCTTACGGGACTTAGGCACAGATACGCAGTATTTT.

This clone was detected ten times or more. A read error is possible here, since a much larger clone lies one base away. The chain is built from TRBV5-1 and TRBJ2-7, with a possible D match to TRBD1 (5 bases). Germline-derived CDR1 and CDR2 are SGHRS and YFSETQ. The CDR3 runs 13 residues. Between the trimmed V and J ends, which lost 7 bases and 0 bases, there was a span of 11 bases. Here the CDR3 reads CASALQDSYEQYF. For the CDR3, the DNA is TGCGCCAGCGCCCTACAGGACTCCTACGAGCAGTACTTC. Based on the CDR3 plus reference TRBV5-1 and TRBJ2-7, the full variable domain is KAGVTQTPRYLIKTRGQQVTLSCSPISGHRSVSWYQQTPGQGLQFLFEYFSETQRNKGNFPGRFSGRQFSNSRSEMNVSTLELGDSALYLCASALQDSYEQYFGPGTRLTVT.

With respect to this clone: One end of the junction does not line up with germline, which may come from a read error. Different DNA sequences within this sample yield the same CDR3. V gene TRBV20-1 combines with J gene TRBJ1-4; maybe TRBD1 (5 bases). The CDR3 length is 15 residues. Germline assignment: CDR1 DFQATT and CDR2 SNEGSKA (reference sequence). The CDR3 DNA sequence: TGTAGTGCTAGAAATCCCGGTGGGACGGGCGAAAAACTGTTTTTT. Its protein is CSARNPGGTGEKLFF.

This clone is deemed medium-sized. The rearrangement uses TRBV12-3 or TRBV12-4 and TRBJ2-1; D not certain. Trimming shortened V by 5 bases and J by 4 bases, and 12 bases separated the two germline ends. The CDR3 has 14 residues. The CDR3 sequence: CASSAKDGYNEQFF. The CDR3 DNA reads TGTGCCAGCAGTGCAAAGGACGGGTACAATGAGCAGTTCTTC.

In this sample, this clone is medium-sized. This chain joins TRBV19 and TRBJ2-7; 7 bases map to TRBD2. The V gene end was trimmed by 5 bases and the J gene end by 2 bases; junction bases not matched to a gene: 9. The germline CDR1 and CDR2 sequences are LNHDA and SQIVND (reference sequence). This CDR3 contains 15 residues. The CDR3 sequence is CASSLASSGPYEQYF. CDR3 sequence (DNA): TGTGCCAGTAGTCTGGCGTCTAGCGGTCCCTACGAGCAGTACTTC. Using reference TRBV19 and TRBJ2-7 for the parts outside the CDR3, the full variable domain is DGGITQSPKYLFRKEGQNVTLSCEQNLNHDAMYWYRQDPGQGLRLIYYSQIVNDFQKGDIAEGYSVSREKKESFPLTVTSAQKNPTAFYLCASSLASSGPYEQYFGPGTRLTVT.

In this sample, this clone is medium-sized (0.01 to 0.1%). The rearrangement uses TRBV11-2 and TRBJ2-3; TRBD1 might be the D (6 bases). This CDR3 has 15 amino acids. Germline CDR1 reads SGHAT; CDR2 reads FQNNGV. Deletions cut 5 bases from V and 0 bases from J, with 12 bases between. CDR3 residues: CASSLGQPSTDTQYF. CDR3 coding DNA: TGTGCCAGCAGCCTAGGACAGCCTAGCACAGATACGCAGTATTTT. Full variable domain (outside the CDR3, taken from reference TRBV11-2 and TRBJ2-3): EAGVAQSPRYKIIEKRQSVAFWCNPISGHATLYWYQQILGQGPKLLIQFQNNGVVDDSQLPKDRFSAERLKGVDSTLKIQPAKLEDSAVYLCASSLGQPSTDTQYFGPGTRLTVL.

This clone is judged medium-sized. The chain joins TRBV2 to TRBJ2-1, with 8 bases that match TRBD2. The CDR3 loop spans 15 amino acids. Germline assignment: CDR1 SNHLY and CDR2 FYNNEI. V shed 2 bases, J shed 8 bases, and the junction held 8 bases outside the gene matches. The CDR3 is CASSESGSSVDEQFF. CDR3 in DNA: TGTGCCAGCAGTGAAAGCGGGAGCTCGGTGGATGAGCAGTTCTTC. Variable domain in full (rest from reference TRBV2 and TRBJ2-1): EPEVTQTPSHQVTQMGQEVILRCVPISNHLYFYWYRQILGQKVEFLVSFYNNEISEKSEIFDDQFSVERPDGSNFTLKIRSTKLEDSAMYFCASSESGSSVDEQFFGPGTRLTVL.

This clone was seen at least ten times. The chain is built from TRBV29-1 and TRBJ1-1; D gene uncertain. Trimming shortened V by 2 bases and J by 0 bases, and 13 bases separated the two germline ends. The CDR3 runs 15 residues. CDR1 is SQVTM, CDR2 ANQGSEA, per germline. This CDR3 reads CSVEWSGSLNTEAFF. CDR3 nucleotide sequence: TGCAGCGTTGAATGGTCTGGCAGTTTGAACACTGAAGCTTTCTTT.